This TCR beta chain derives from a study of blood T cells in healthy people across ages. The ends were cut back, 7 bases at V and 6 bases at J, with 15 bases in the middle. This CDR3 has 12 residues. The V gene's germline CDR1 is SQVTM and CDR2 ANQGSEA. A sample-barcoded 5' primer and a J-beta primer mix were used in a second PCR of roughly 6 to 11 cycles. Each cDNA molecule received a tag from a template-switch adaptor that had 12 random nucleotides. TCRdb itself ran the 5' RACE reads through MiXCR, one entry per CDR3 protein. The repertoire has some 920,000 distinct CDR3 sequences, roughly 51% of them found once; the top ten carry 20% to 25%. Drawing of peripheral blood yielded 7.5 to 10 milliliters from each donor.

The sequence was obtained from a woman in her sixties or seventies in good health. The chain joins TRBV29-1 to TRBJ1-1, with D hard to call. The material sequenced was blood. CDR3 region: CSASSFGPEAFF. CDR3 DNA: TGCAGCGCCTCCTCGTTCGGGCCTGAAGCTTTCTTT.